Only a few counts were recorded for the clone carrying this T cell receptor (beta chain). Researchers made TCR cDNA using 5'RACE template switching, and this step added a universal primer site and UMIs. TCRdb reanalysed the 5' RACE reads using MiXCR and keeps one entry per CDR3 protein. This sample carries some 550,000 distinct CDR3 sequences, less than 20% of them seen once, and the ten largest clones take around an eighth. The data stem from a study of T cells after yellow fever vaccination. Whole-study context: Researchers used SMART-Seq v4 Ultra Low Input to prepare fractions that had low cell numbers.

This sequence originates from a man aged 30 to 39 who received the YFV17D yellow fever vaccine. The material was PBMCs, obtained 15 days after the yellow fever booster vaccination.

For the CDR3, the DNA is TGTGCCAGCAGGAATATTATTCCAGGGTTAGATACGCAGTATTTT. Protein product: CASRNIIPGLDTQYF. This chain links TRBV12-3 or TRBV12-4 with TRBJ2-3; D possibly corresponds to TRBD1 (5 bases). Deletions cut 6 bases from V and 5 bases from J, with 18 bases between. The CDR3 contains 15 residues.